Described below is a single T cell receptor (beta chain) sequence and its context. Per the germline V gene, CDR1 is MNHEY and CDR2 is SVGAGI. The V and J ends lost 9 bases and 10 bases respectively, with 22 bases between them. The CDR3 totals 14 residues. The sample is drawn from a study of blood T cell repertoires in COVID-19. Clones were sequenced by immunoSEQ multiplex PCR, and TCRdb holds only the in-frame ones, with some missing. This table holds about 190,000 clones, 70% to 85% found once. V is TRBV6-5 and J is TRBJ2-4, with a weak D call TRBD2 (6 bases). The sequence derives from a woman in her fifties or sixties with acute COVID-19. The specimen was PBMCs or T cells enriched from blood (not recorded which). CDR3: CASSTEGTGRIQYF. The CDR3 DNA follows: TGTGCCAGTTCAACCGAGGGGACTGGGAGAATTCAGTACTTC.